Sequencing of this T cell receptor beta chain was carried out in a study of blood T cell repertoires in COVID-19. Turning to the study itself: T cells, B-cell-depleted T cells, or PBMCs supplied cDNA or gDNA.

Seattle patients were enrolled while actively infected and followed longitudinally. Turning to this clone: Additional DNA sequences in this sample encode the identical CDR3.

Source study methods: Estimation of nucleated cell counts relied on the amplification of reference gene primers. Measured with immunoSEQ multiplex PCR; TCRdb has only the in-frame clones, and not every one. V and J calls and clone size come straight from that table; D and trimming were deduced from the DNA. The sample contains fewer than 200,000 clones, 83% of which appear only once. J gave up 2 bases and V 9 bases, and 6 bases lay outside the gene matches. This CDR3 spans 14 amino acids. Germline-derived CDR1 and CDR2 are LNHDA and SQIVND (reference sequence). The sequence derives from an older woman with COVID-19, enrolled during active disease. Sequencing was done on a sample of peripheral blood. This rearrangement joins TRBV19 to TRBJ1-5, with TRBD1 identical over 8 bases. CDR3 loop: CASAGGAGNQPQHF. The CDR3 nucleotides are TGTGCCAGCGCAGGGGGCGCAGGCAATCAGCCCCAGCATTTT.